Listed below are T cell receptor beta chains from one sample, sequenced in a study of T cell responses to AZD1222 COVID-19 vaccine. Using immunoSEQ multiplex PCR, the repertoire was profiled, and TCRdb retains in-frame clones only, with some absent. In the table there are 100,000 to 120,000 clones, roughly nine tenths of which are singletons. This sample comprised peripheral blood, obtained on day 0 of AZD1222 vaccination. These receptors originate from an adult in good health. The conserved cysteine and the conserved F or W are not part of the CDR3 here. D genes are given only for firm matches.

j_call v_call d_call cdr3_aa
TRBJ1-4 TRBV6-2/TRBV6-3 TRBD1 ASSRTGPNEKLF
TRBJ1-5 TRBV28 . ASSLGGRSQPQH
TRBJ1-1 TRBV7-7 . ASSLAQNTEAF
TRBJ1-5 TRBV10-3 . AIHTGDSNQPQH
TRBJ1-3 TRBV28 TRBD1 ASSPTGTHSGNTIY
TRBJ2-3 TRBV11-2 TRBD1 ASTRDRLGYTQY
TRBJ2-2 TRBV27 TRBD2 ASSSAPGLAGGRHTGELF
TRBJ1-4 TRBV4-2 . ASSQQSGAGRPNEKLF
TRBJ1-2 TRBV19 . ASSPDSDLYGYT
TRBJ1-1 TRBV11-2 TRBD1 ASSSHRGGGEEAF
TRBJ1-6 TRBV7-2 . ASSLTVGNSYNSPLH
TRBJ1-4 TRBV5-1 . ASSFERAGEKLF
TRBJ1-1 TRBV29-1 . SVALTEAF
TRBJ1-1 TRBV28 . ASSLMRQAF
TRBJ2-1 TRBV2 . ASSGGQPFNEQF
TRBJ2-7 TRBV9 TRBD2 ASSVGGRPYEQY
TRBJ1-5 TRBV19 TRBD1 ASSVRTGLGGQPQH
TRBJ2-1 TRBV5-1 TRBD2 ASSLGLAGGGEQF
TRBJ1-2 TRBV3-1/TRBV3-2 . ASSQVGRGNGYT
TRBJ2-6 TRBV5-4 . ASSLAGRRSGANVLT
TRBJ2-1 TRBV2 TRBD2 ASSASGGINEQF
TRBJ1-3 TRBV7-2 . ASSLTSGASGNTIY
TRBJ1-2 TRBV11-2 TRBD1 ASSLVTGPYGYT
TRBJ1-2 TRBV28 . ASVRQRSNYGYT
TRBJ1-1 TRBV25-1 . ASSEGENTEAF
TRBJ2-4 TRBV5-8 TRBD1 ASSRGQTAKNIQY
TRBJ1-5 TRBV6-6 TRBD1 ASSYAGQNNQPQH
TRBJ2-1 TRBV11-2 . ASSLDPGAHTEQF
TRBJ1-5 TRBV3-1/TRBV3-2 . ASSRNSNQPQH
TRBJ2-7 TRBV11-1 . ASSFPEAYEQY
TRBJ1-2 TRBV11-2 . ASSRTLDPVGGGGYGYT
TRBJ2-7 TRBV5-4 . ASSLRQGGSEQY
TRBJ1-1 TRBV28 . ASLESGLNTEAF
TRBJ2-1 TRBV6-1 TRBD1 ASSEATGQGANEQF
TRBJ1-1 TRBV29-1 TRBD1 SVEDQYGRGMNTEAF
TRBJ2-5 TRBV5-5 . ASRLRAVVQETQY
TRBJ1-2 TRBV28 . ATWSGGDYGYT